Listed below are T cell receptor beta chains from one sample, sequenced in a study of blood T cell repertoires in COVID-19. Clones were sequenced by immunoSEQ multiplex PCR, and TCRdb holds only the in-frame ones, with some missing. This table holds 55,000 to 65,000 clones, approximately 82% found once. The sample consisted of peripheral blood. The receptors derive from a man aged 55 to 70 with acute or convalescent COVID-19. Both conserved end residues are part of each CDR3. Each record gives: clone size, D gene, V gene, J gene, CDR3 DNA, CDR3 protein. D genes are given only for firm matches. A row's size may be missing; if present it is once, few, many or a size class.

size: few
D: TRBD2
V: TRBV10-3
J: TRBJ2-1
DNA: TGTGCCACTGGGACTAGCGGGCCCTTCTCCTACAATGAGCAGTTCTTC
CDR3: CATGTSGPFSYNEQFF

size: NA
D: TRBD1
V: TRBV18
J: TRBJ1-2
DNA: TGTGCCAGCTCACCACCGGACACAGGGGGCTATGGCTACACCTTC
CDR3: CASSPPDTGGYGYTF

size: few
D: TRBD2
V: TRBV9
J: TRBJ2-5
DNA: TGTGCCAGCAGCGGAGGTCGAGCGGGGGGCCAAGAGACCCAGTACTTC
CDR3: CASSGGRAGGQETQYF

size: NA
D: TRBD1
V: TRBV7-2
J: TRBJ1-2
DNA: TGTGCCAGCAGCTTAAGCGGGACAGGGACCTATGGCTACACCTTC
CDR3: CASSLSGTGTYGYTF

size: NA
D: TRBD1
V: TRBV7-9
J: TRBJ1-1
DNA: TGTGCCAGCTGGCCGACAGGGTCGCCTGAAGCTTTCTTT
CDR3: CASWPTGSPEAFF

size: NA
D: NA
V: TRBV19
J: TRBJ1-4
DNA: TGTGCCAGTACCTCGATTTACTCTGAGGGTGAAAAACTGTTTTTT
CDR3: CASTSIYSEGEKLFF

size: NA
D: NA
V: TRBV5-5
J: TRBJ1-2
DNA: TGTGCCAGCAGCTTGCAAAGCAGGGAACAGGCGGGCTACACCTTC
CDR3: CASSLQSREQAGYTF

size: few
D: NA
V: TRBV2
J: TRBJ1-1
DNA: TGTGCCAGCGAGTTTTACACTGAAGCTTTCTTT
CDR3: CASEFYTEAFF

size: NA
D: NA
V: TRBV2
J: TRBJ1-6
DNA: TGTGCCAGCAGTGGGCAGGGGCAATCCTATAATTCACCCCTCCACTTT
CDR3: CASSGQGQSYNSPLHF

size: few
D: NA
V: TRBV7-9
J: TRBJ1-1
DNA: TGTGCCAGCAGCCACCCAACAGGGGAAGCTTTCTTT
CDR3: CASSHPTGEAFF

size: NA
D: NA
V: TRBV27
J: TRBJ1-3
DNA: TGTGCCAGCAGTACCTCAGGGGTCGGAAACACCATATATTTT
CDR3: CASSTSGVGNTIYF

size: NA
D: NA
V: TRBV18
J: TRBJ2-3
DNA: TGTGCCAGCTCACAGTTTAGCGGTACTACAGATACGCAGTATTTT
CDR3: CASSQFSGTTDTQYF

size: NA
D: NA
V: TRBV5-1
J: TRBJ1-1
DNA: TGCGCCAGCAGCTCCAGTCTGAACACTGAAGCTTTCTTT
CDR3: CASSSSLNTEAFF

size: NA
D: TRBD2
V: TRBV7-9
J: TRBJ2-2
DNA: TGTGCCAGCAGCTTAGTCGGGAGGGTCACCGGGGAGCTGTTTTTT
CDR3: CASSLVGRVTGELFF

size: NA
D: NA
V: TRBV11-2
J: TRBJ1-6
DNA: TGTGCCAGCAGCCGGGCCGACAGCTCCTATAATTCACCCCTCCACTTT
CDR3: CASSRADSSYNSPLHF

size: once
D: NA
V: TRBV5-5
J: TRBJ2-7
DNA: TGTGCCAGCAGCTCTCCGGGACACCTCTCCTACGAGCAGTACTTC
CDR3: CASSSPGHLSYEQYF

size: NA
D: TRBD2
V: TRBV5-1
J: TRBJ2-1
DNA: TGCGCCAGCAGCTTGAGTCTAGCGGGGAAAAGGTCCTACAATGAGCAGTTCTTC
CDR3: CASSLSLAGKRSYNEQFF

size: NA
D: TRBD2
V: TRBV10-2
J: TRBJ2-2
DNA: TGCGCCAGTAGCGGGGGGTCGACCGGGGAGCTGTTTTTT
CDR3: CASSGGSTGELFF

size: NA
D: TRBD1
V: TRBV6-5
J: TRBJ1-2
DNA: TGTGCCAGCAGTTCACAGGGGGCCAATGGCTACACCTTC
CDR3: CASSSQGANGYTF

size: NA
D: NA
V: TRBV28
J: TRBJ1-2
DNA: TGTGCCAGCAGACGCAACGGCCGGGGAAACTATGGCTACACCTTC
CDR3: CASRRNGRGNYGYTF

size: NA
D: TRBD2
V: TRBV6-4
J: TRBJ2-7
DNA: TGTGCCAGCAGTGAAGGGGAGGGTGGTGCGCAGTACTTC
CDR3: CASSEGEGGAQYF

size: NA
D: TRBD1
V: TRBV7-9
J: TRBJ1-1
DNA: TGTGCCAGCAGCTCGACAGGGCCCACTGAAGCTTTCTTT
CDR3: CASSSTGPTEAFF

size: many
D: TRBD2
V: TRBV4-1
J: TRBJ2-3
DNA: TGCGCCAGCGGGGGGGCAGATACGCAGTATTTT
CDR3: CASGGADTQYF

size: NA
D: NA
V: TRBV18
J: TRBJ1-2
DNA: TGTGCCAGCTCACCGGAGGGACTCTATGGCTACACCTTC
CDR3: CASSPEGLYGYTF

size: NA
D: TRBD1
V: TRBV24-1
J: TRBJ1-2
DNA: TGTGCCACCAGTGATCCCGGGACAGATAACTATGGCTACACCTTC
CDR3: CATSDPGTDNYGYTF

size: NA
D: TRBD2
V: TRBV7-9
J: TRBJ2-1
DNA: TGTGCCAGCATTCAAGGCGGGGGAGGCGGTTCCTACAATGAGCAGTTCTTC
CDR3: CASIQGGGGGSYNEQFF

size: NA
D: NA
V: TRBV4-1
J: TRBJ1-5
DNA: TGCGCCAGCAGCCAAGATCAGAACGGCAATCAGCCCCAGCATTTT
CDR3: CASSQDQNGNQPQHF

size: NA
D: NA
V: TRBV9
J: TRBJ2-7
DNA: TGTGCCAGCAGCGAGTATGTGGGGGGAGGCGAGCAGTACTTC
CDR3: CASSEYVGGGEQYF